Presented here are 13 T cell receptor beta chains from one specimen sequenced in a study of shared clonotypes between healthy human individuals. Repertoires were generated with immunoSEQ multiplex PCR, while TCRdb's copy carries only in-frame clones and drops some. The data hold about 2.4 million clones, with just over 90% observed a single time. Sequenced material: naive CD4+ T cells sorted from blood. The subset here: CD45RA+ positively selected. The origin of the receptors is a man between 18 and 29 years old in good health.

As concerns this clone: Other DNA sequences of this sample code for an identical CDR3. The CDR3 DNA sequence: TGTGCCATCAGTGGTGGACTAGCGGGGGGAGAGACCCAGTACTTC. Protein sequence: CAISGGLAGGETQYF. V usage is TRBV10-3 and J usage is TRBJ2-5; 14 nucleotides align to TRBD2. Germline CDR1 is ENHRY and CDR2 is SYGVKD. The CDR3 loop spans 15 amino acids. The junction had 2 bases not matched to a gene; V was cut back by 4 bases and J by 4 bases.

This chain links TRBV10-3 with TRBJ1-1; TRBD1 aligns across 12 bases. The junction had 10 bases not matched to a gene; V was cut back by 2 bases and J by 3 bases. This CDR3 has 18 amino acids. The germline gives CDR1 ENHRY, CDR2 SYGVKD. The CDR3, as DNA: TGTGCCATCAGTGAGCGGGGGACAGGGGGCCCGTTGGACACTGAAGCTTTCTTT. Translating it yields CAISERGTGGPLDTEAFF.

Only one count was recorded for this clone. The sample holds other DNA sequences that translate to the same CDR3. The genes are TRBV29-1 and TRBJ1-2; no clear D gene. This CDR3 comprises 11 residues. Trimming took 7 bases from V and 1 from J, leaving 7 bases between them. Germline-derived CDR1 and CDR2 are SQVTM and ANQGSEA. The CDR3, as DNA: TGCAGCGCGGGCTATAACTATGGCTACACCTTC. It codes for CSAGYNYGYTF.

The CDR3 nucleotides are TGTGCCAGCAGCGGACAGGGCTATGGCTACACCTTC. This encodes CASSGQGYGYTF. The chain is built from TRBV11-1 and TRBJ1-2; 8 nucleotides agree with TRBD1. The CDR3 spans 12 residues. The junction had 0 bases not matched to a gene; V was cut back by 5 bases and J by 4 bases. Germline V gene data show CDR1 as SGHAT and CDR2 as FQDESV (reference sequence).

The chain couples TRBV6-6 to TRBJ1-5, with 11 bases fitting TRBD1. Germline CDR1 reads MNHNY; CDR2 reads SVGAGI (reference sequence). The CDR3 runs 16 residues. After removal of 5 bases from V and 5 bases from J, the junction contained 8 bases not matched to a gene. CDR3 loop: CASSPRTGGVYQPQHF. CDR3 DNA sequence: TGTGCCAGCAGTCCCAGGACAGGGGGCGTGTATCAGCCCCAGCATTTT.

To note about this clone: Other DNA sequences in this specimen translate into the identical CDR3. This chain uses TRBV7-2 with TRBJ2-7, with 11 bases aligning to TRBD2. Germline values: CDR1 SGHTA, CDR2 FQGNSA. CDR3 length: 15 residues. V dropped 5 bases and J dropped 2; count of bases not matched to a gene: 5. The CDR3 spells CASSSIAGGTYEQYF. The CDR3, as DNA: TGTGCCAGCAGCAGTATAGCGGGGGGGACCTACGAGCAGTACTTC.

The chain employs TRBV18 and TRBJ2-7, with 11 bases aligning to TRBD1. The CDR3 length is 16 residues. V dropped 5 bases and J dropped 4; count of bases not matched to a gene: 10. Germline loops: CDR1 KGHSH, CDR2 LQKENI. The CDR3 is CASSDFPGQGGYEQYF. The CDR3 nucleotides are TGTGCCAGCTCAGACTTCCCGGGACAGGGGGGGTACGAGCAGTACTTC.

The chain uses TRBV28 and TRBJ2-7; TRBD1 aligns across 12 bases. CDR1 is MDHEN and CDR2 is SYDVKM in the germline V gene. Trimming removed 5 bases from V and 7 bases from J; junction bases left unmatched: 9. CDR3 length equals 15 residues. As DNA, the CDR3 is TGTGCCAGCAGTCCCGGGACAGGGGGCGCGGGGGAGCAGTACTTC. It encodes CASSPGTGGAGEQYF.

V and J are TRBV13 and TRBJ2-7; D is possibly TRBD1 (7 bases). The V end was cut by 6 bases, the J end by 7 bases, with 16 bases between. Germline V CDR1 and CDR2: PRHDT, FYEKMQ (reference sequence). CDR3 length: 13 amino acids. The CDR3 bases are TGTGCCAGCAGGCAAACAGGGGCGGGAGAGCAGTACTTC. Protein: CASRQTGAGEQYF.

This clone appeared a single time. The genes are TRBV30 and TRBJ2-5, with D possibly TRBD2 on 6 matching bases. The DNA end is a closer match to TRBJ2-7, so the J assignment may be wrong. The germline gives CDR1 GTSNPN, CDR2 SVGIG (reference sequence). This CDR3 has 11 residues. The CDR3 region has the DNA TGTGCCTGGGGCCTCGGGGGCGAGCAGTACTTC. Translating gives CAWGLGGEQYF.

This chain links TRBV30 with TRBJ2-1, with D hard to call. Between the trimmed V and J ends, which lost 1 base and 6 bases, there was a span of 7 bases. Germline CDR1 reads GTSNPN; CDR2 reads SVGIG (reference sequence). There are 12 residues in the CDR3. The CDR3 nucleotides are TGTGCCTGGAGTGCCAGGTTCAATGAGCAGTTCTTC. It is translated as CAWSARFNEQFF.

The chain carries TRBV7-2 and TRBJ2-7; TRBD2 agrees at 14 bases. CDR1 and CDR2 (germline): SGHTA, FQGNSA. V shed 1 base, J shed 4 bases, and the junction held 9 bases outside the gene matches. This CDR3 is built from 18 residues. The chain's CDR3 is CASSLGGLAGVSTYEQYF. The CDR3 coding sequence is TGTGCCAGCAGCTTAGGGGGACTAGCGGGAGTTAGTACGTACGAGCAGTACTTC.

V usage is TRBV9 and J usage is TRBJ1-2; no reliable D call. Germline CDR1 SGDLS, CDR2 YYNGEE. This CDR3 contains 15 residues. The V end lost 1 base, the J end lost 4 bases, and 14 bases lay between the germline ends. The CDR3 DNA follows: TGTGCCAGCAGCGTATCCTCACAGAGACCCTATGGCTACACCTTC. Its translation: CASSVSSQRPYGYTF.